This is a list of T cell receptor beta chains from one sample in a study of shared clonotypes between healthy human individuals. Assay: immunoSEQ multiplex PCR; the TCRdb copy retains only in-frame clones and omits some. This table holds about 2.4 million clones, 90% to 95% found once. The specimen was naive CD4+ T cells from PBMCs. These receptors were obtained from a man between 18 and 29 years old in good health. Some clones in this sample may be carry-over from other donors' samples. Each CDR3 is given without its conserved first and last residue. The D gene is left open where the match is weak.

NA TRBV6-1 ASSPTRGGWQGYT
TRBD1 TRBV5-6 ASSIGDSRSYEQY
NA TRBV19 ASSIAGPGGNQPQH
TRBD1 TRBV19 ASSIPQGASREQY
TRBD1 TRBV5-8 ASSRGQVPYEQY
NA TRBV28 ASSFVGGLAF
NA TRBV6-5 ASSYSPTSSYNEQF
NA TRBV18 ASSESHRETGELF
NA TRBV11-2 ASRRTAAADTQY
NA TRBV19 ASSNKYIRDNRNTEAF
NA TRBV30 AWTKVGHPRNQPQH
NA TRBV7-6 ASSPQAGSYEQY
NA TRBV2 ASRRTESYEQY
TRBD2 TRBV7-8 ASSLPTSGRSFAGELF
NA TRBV18 ASSPRGVRNTEAF
TRBD2 TRBV11-2 ASSSRGKREIYQETQY
NA TRBV6-5 ASSYASGVYGYT
NA TRBV27 ASSPTWRYGYT
TRBD1 TRBV13 ASSFPTGGVFTEAF
NA TRBV19 ASSTRSRGEKLF
NA TRBV7-3 ASSLIGGYEQY
TRBD2 TRBV5-6 ASSLLAGVVAEQY
TRBD1 TRBV2 ASSQARDRVHGYT
TRBD1 TRBV19 ASSPGQGQETQY
NA TRBV5-1 ASSLQGNTEAF
TRBD1 TRBV5-1 ASSSDRGRGELF
NA TRBV5-6 ASSLYAGNTIY
TRBD1 TRBV7-2 ASSLEDRGYGYT
TRBD2 TRBV11-3 ASSPRTSGNTGELF
NA TRBV2 ASSTLMGAGNIQY
NA TRBV6-6 ASSYLGGDTEAF
TRBD2 TRBV5-1 ASSSRGLAESTDTQY
NA TRBV5-6 ASSFGANSPLH
TRBD2 TRBV9 ASSAITSGSGNTQY
NA TRBV7-9 ASSQQAYGYT
NA TRBV5-1 ASRRDSSTDTQY
TRBD1 TRBV10-3 AIRGVDRETYEQY
NA TRBV5-1 ASSLAEMGEQF
NA TRBV19 ASSGGRRNTEAF
NA TRBV27 ASSLGRSNQPQH
TRBD1 TRBV7-9 ASSPLTGTGWNGYT
TRBD1 TRBV10-3 AISEQQGVRGYT
NA TRBV6-1 ASSAGLKETQY
NA TRBV28 ATRAGGGEQF
TRBD1 TRBV28 ASRGQVAGELF
TRBD1 TRBV6-1 ASAGTDTINYGYT